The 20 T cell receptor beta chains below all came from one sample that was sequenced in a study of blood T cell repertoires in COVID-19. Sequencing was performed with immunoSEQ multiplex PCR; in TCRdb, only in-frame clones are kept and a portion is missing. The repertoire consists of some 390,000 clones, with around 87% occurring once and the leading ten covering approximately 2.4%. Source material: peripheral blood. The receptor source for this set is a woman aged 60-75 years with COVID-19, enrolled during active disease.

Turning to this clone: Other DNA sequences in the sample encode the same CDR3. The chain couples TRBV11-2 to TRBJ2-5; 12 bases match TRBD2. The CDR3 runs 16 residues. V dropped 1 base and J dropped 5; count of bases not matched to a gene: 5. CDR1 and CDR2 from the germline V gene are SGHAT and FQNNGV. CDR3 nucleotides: TGTGCCAGCAGCTTAGCACTAGCGGGGGGCCGGGAGACCCAGTACTTC. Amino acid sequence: CASSLALAGGRETQYF.

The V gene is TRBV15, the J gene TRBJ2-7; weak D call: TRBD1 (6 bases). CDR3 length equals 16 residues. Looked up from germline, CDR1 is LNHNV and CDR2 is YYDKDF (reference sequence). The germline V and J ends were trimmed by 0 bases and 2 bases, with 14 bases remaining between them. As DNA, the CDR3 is TGTGCCACCAGCAGAGAGGTCGGGGACACTACCTACGAGCAGTACTTC. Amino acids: CATSREVGDTTYEQYF.

Written as DNA, the CDR3 is TGCAGCGCGAGCAGGACAGGGGGAAGGGATACGCAGTATTTT. It yields the protein CSASRTGGRDTQYF. The V and J genes are TRBV29-1 and TRBJ2-3, with 10 positions matching TRBD1. Germline V gives CDR1 SQVTM, CDR2 ANQGSEA. V lost 7 bases, J lost 6 bases, and 10 bases stayed unmatched. The CDR3 length is 14 residues.

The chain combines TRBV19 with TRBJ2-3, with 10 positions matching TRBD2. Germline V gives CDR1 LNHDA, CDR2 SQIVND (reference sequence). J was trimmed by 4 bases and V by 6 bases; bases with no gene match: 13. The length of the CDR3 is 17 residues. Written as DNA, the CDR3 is TGTGCCAGTAGATTTTTAGGACTAGCGGATGATTCAGATACGCAGTATTTT. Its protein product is CASRFLGLADDSDTQYF.

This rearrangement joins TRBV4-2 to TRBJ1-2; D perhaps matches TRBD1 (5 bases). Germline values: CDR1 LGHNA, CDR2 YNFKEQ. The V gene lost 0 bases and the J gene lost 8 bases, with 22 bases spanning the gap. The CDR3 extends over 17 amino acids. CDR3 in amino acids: CASSQDVTGLLTMGYTF. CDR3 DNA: TGTGCCAGCAGCCAAGACGTCACAGGCCTTCTAACTATGGGCTACACCTTC.

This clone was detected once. The CDR3 bases are TGTGCCAGCAGCCTGATGAACAGGGGCGAGCAGTACTTC. Its protein is CASSLMNRGEQYF. This sequence joins TRBV14 and TRBJ2-7; 7 bases map to TRBD1. J was trimmed by 6 bases and V by 4 bases; bases with no gene match: 6. CDR1 is SGHDN and CDR2 is FVKESK in the germline V gene. The length of the CDR3 is 13 residues.

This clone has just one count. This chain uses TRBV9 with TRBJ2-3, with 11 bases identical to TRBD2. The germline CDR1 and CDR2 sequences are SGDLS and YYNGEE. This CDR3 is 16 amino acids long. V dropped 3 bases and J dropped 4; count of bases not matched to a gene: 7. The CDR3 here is CASSALAGGPPDTQYF. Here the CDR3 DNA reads TGTGCCAGCAGCGCGTTAGCGGGGGGGCCGCCAGATACGCAGTATTTT. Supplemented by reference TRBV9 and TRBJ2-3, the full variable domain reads DSGVTQTPKHLITATGQRVTLRCSPRSGDLSVYWYQQSLDQGLQFLIQYYNGEERAKGNILERFSAQQFPDLHSELNLSSLELGDSALYFCASSALAGGPPDTQYFGPGTRLTVL.

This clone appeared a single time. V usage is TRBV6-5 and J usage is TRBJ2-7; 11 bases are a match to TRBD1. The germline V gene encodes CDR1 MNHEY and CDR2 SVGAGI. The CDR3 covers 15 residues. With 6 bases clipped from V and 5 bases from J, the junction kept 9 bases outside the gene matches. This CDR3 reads CASSPGQGAFNEQYF. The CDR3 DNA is TGTGCCAGCAGCCCAGGACAGGGGGCTTTCAACGAGCAGTACTTC.

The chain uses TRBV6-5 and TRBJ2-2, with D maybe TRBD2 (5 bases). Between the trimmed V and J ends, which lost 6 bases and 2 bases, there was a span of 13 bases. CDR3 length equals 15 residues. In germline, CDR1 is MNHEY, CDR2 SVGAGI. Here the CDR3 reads CASRPRGRNTGELFF. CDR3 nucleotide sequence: TGTGCCAGCAGGCCCCGAGGGCGCAACACCGGGGAGCTGTTTTTT.

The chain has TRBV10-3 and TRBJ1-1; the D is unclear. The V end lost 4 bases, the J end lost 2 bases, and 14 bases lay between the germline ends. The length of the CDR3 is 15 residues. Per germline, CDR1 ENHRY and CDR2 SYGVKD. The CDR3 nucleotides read TGTGCCATCAGTGGCACTTCCGGGTCAAACACTGAAGCTTTCTTT. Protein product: CAISGTSGSNTEAFF.

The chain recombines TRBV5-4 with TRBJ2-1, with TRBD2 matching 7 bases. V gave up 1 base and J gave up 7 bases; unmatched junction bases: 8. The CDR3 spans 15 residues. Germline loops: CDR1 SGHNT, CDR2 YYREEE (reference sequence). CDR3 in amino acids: CASSLFTSDYNEQFF. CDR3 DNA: TGTGCCAGCAGCTTGTTCACTAGCGATTATAATGAGCAGTTCTTC.

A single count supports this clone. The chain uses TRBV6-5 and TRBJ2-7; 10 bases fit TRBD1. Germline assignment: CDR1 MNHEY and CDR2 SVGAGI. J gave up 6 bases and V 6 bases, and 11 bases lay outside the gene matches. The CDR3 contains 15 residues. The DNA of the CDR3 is TGTGCCAGCAGCCCCTGGACAGGGGGGGGGATCGAGCAGTACTTC. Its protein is CASSPWTGGGIEQYF.

The CDR3 is CATSESGANVLTF. The CDR3 DNA is TGTGCCACCAGCGAGTCTGGGGCCAACGTCCTGACTTTC. The genes are TRBV24-1 and TRBJ2-6; D not certain. The ends were cut back, 7 bases at V and 1 base at J, with 4 bases in the middle. The CDR3 is 13 residues long. Germline loops: CDR1 KGHDR, CDR2 SFDVKD.

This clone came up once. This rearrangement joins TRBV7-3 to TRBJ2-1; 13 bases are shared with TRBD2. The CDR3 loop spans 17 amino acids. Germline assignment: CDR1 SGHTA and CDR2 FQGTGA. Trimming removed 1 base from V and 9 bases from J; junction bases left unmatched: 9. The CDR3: CASSLNPTSGGRGEQFF. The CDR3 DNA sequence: TGTGCCAGCAGCTTAAACCCGACTAGCGGGGGGCGGGGTGAGCAGTTCTTC.

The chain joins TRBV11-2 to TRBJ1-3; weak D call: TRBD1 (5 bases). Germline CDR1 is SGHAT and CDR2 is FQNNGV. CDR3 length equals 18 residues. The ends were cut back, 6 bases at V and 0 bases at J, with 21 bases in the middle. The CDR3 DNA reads TGTGCCAGCAGTCTTAACCCCCCCCAGGGCCACTCTGGAAACACCATATATTTT. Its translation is CASSLNPPQGHSGNTIYF.

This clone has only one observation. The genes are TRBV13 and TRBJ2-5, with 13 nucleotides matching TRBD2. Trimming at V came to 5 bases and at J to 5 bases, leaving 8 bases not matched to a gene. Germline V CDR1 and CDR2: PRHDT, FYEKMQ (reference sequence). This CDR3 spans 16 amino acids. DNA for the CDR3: TGTGCCAGCAGCCACTCGACTAGCGGGGGGTTTGAGACCCAGTACTTC. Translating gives CASSHSTSGGFETQYF.

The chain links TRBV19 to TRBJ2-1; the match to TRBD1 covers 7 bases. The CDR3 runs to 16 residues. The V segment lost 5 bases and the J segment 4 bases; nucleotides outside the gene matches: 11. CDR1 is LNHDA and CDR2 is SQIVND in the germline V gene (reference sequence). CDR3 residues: CASSETSGQRYNEQFF. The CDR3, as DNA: TGTGCCAGTAGTGAAACGTCGGGACAGCGATACAATGAGCAGTTCTTC.

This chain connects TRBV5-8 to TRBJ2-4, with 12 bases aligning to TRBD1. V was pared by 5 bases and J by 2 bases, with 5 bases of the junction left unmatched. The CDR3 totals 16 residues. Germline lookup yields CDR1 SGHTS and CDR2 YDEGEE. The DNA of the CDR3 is TGTGCCAGCAGAGTCCGGGACAGGGGGCCCAAAAACATTCAGTACTTC. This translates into CASRVRDRGPKNIQYF.

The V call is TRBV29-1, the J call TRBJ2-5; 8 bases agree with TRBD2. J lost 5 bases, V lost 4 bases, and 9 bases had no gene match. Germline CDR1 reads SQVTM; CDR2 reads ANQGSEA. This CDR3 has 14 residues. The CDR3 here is CSVAQRGFFETQYF. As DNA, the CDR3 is TGCAGCGTTGCCCAGCGGGGGTTTTTTGAGACCCAGTACTTC.

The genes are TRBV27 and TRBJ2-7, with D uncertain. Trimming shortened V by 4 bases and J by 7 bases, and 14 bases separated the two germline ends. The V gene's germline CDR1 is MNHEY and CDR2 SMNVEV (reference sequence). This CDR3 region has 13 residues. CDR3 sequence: CASSSLGPQEQYF. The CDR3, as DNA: TGTGCCAGCAGTTCCCTAGGTCCCCAGGAGCAGTACTTC.